The 19 T cell receptor beta chains presented below share a single source sample, sequenced in a study of blood T cell repertoires in COVID-19 (dated by TCRdb to the early 2020s). The library was generated by the immunoSEQ multiplex PCR assay. TCRdb stores this immuneACCESS table with in-frame sequences only. Part of the clones is absent; in the studies checked, under half of the shortfall reflects unresolved V genes, and no reason is known for the rest. This sample has hundreds of thousands of clones in its table, and just over 85% of those were observed once. Clones ranked in the top ten supply roughly 12% of the sample. Sequencing was performed on peripheral blood. These receptors were collected from a man between 50 and 59 years old with COVID-19, enrolled during active disease.

There are a few counts of this clone. The J gene is TRBJ2-2, the V gene TRBV6-5, with D maybe TRBD1 (6 bases). V shed 2 bases and J shed 6 bases, with 16 bases lying between them. Germline CDR1 MNHEY, CDR2 SVGAGI. The CDR3 contains 16 residues. The CDR3 reads CASSYRASAGAGELFF. In DNA form, the CDR3 reads TGTGCCAGCAGTTACAGGGCTTCTGCAGGGGCCGGGGAGCTGTTTTTT.

The J gene is TRBJ2-1, the V gene TRBV7-2, with TRBD2 matching 15 bases. Germline V gene data show CDR1 as SGHTA and CDR2 as FQGNSA. V shed 5 bases and J 6 bases; nucleotides not matched to a gene: 2. CDR3 length: 15 amino acids. CDR3 sequence (DNA): TGTGCCAGCAGCAAGGGACTAGCGGGGGGCAATGAGCAGTTCTTC. This gives the protein CASSKGLAGGNEQFF.

The chain is built from TRBV7-8 and TRBJ2-1; possibly TRBD1 for D (6 bases). With 1 base removed from V and 10 bases from J, the gap between germline ends came to 20 bases. Germline V CDR1 and CDR2: SGHVS, FQNEAQ. The CDR3 spans 16 residues. CDR3 bases: TGTGCCAGCAGCTTAGGGGGGCAGGGGAAGGCGCGCGAGCAGTTCTTC. Translated, it gives CASSLGGQGKAREQFF. Drawing the rest from reference TRBV7-8 and TRBJ2-1, the complete variable domain is GAGVSQSPRYKVAKRGQDVALRCDPISGHVSLFWYQQALGQGPEFLTYFQNEAQLDKSGLPSDRFFAERPEGSVSTLKIQRTQQEDSAVYLCASSLGGQGKAREQFFGPGTRLTVL.

The chain has TRBV6-5 and TRBJ2-7; TRBD1 matches 8 bases. Germline CDR1 and CDR2: MNHEY and SVGAGI. This CDR3 contains 16 residues. V dropped 0 bases and J dropped 0; count of bases not matched to a gene: 4. In nucleotides, the CDR3 is TGTGCCAGCAGTTACTCGAACCAGGGGGCCTCCTACGAGCAGTACTTC. Its protein is CASSYSNQGASYEQYF.

The chain joins TRBV6-5 to TRBJ2-3, with D possibly matching TRBD1 (6 bases). The V and J ends lost 7 bases and 7 bases respectively, with 21 bases between them. This CDR3 has 15 residues. Germline CDR1 and CDR2: MNHEY and SVGAGI. In DNA, the CDR3 is TGTGCCAGCACCCCCCCCGGGGACATCCGACATACGCAGTATTTT. Translated, it gives CASTPPGDIRHTQYF.

A single count supports this clone. The rearrangement joins TRBV5-1 to TRBJ2-1; 8 bases match TRBD1. CDR1 is SGHRS and CDR2 is YFSETQ in the germline V gene. J was trimmed by 5 bases and V by 3 bases; bases with no gene match: 7. The CDR3 totals 15 residues. CDR3 sequence: CASSSNRGNDNEQFF. The CDR3 region has the DNA TGCGCCAGCAGCTCAAACAGGGGGAATGACAATGAGCAGTTCTTC.

The chain recombines TRBV7-8 with TRBJ1-5; TRBD1 agrees at 7 bases. The CDR3 contains 15 residues. Germline assignment: CDR1 SGHVS and CDR2 FQNEAQ. With 0 bases clipped from V and 4 bases from J, the junction kept 3 bases outside the gene matches. In DNA form, the CDR3 reads TGTGCCAGCAGCTTAGCGGGGACAGCGAATCAGCCCCAGCATTTT. Translation: CASSLAGTANQPQHF.

The chain employs TRBV6-5 and TRBJ2-7, with D maybe TRBD1 (6 bases). V lost 0 bases and J 6 bases, leaving 15 bases between the germline ends. The CDR3 loop spans 15 amino acids. Germline V gives CDR1 MNHEY, CDR2 SVGAGI. CDR3 region: CASSYSGRGLVEQYF. The CDR3 DNA reads as TGTGCCAGCAGTTACTCCGGCAGGGGTCTGGTCGAGCAGTACTTC.

This chain connects TRBV28 to TRBJ1-5; D might be TRBD1 (6 bases). Between the trimmed V and J ends, which lost 6 bases and 0 bases, there was a span of 12 bases. Germline CDR1 is MDHEN and CDR2 is SYDVKM. The CDR3 has 15 residues. CDR3: CASRSGQTSNQPQHF. The CDR3 DNA reads TGTGCCAGCAGGTCAGGACAGACTAGCAATCAGCCCCAGCATTTT. Looking up the rest from reference TRBV28 and TRBJ1-5 gives the full variable domain: DVKVTQSSRYLVKRTGEKVFLECVQDMDHENMFWYRQDPGLGLRLIYFSYDVKMKEKGDIPEGYSVSREKKERFSLILESASTNQTSMYLCASRSGQTSNQPQHFGDGTRLSIL.

This chain links TRBV6-5 with TRBJ1-1; tentatively, D is TRBD1 (6 bases). The CDR3 covers 14 residues. The germline V gene has CDR1 MNHEY and CDR2 SVGAGI. Trimming left V 7 bases short and J 1 base short, with 13 bases between. In nucleotides, the CDR3 is TGTGCCAGCATTACCGGACAGCGGAACACTGAAGCTTTCTTT. Translation: CASITGQRNTEAFF.

This sequence joins TRBV27 and TRBJ2-7, with 8 nucleotides matching TRBD1. With 5 bases clipped from V and 3 bases from J, the junction kept 12 bases outside the gene matches. Germline CDR1 reads MNHEY; CDR2 reads SMNVEV (reference sequence). There are 16 residues in the CDR3. The CDR3 DNA reads as TGTGCCAGCAGTCTCTATTCCGGGACAGGCCTCTACGAGCAGTACTTC. Translated: CASSLYSGTGLYEQYF.

The gene calls are TRBV2 and TRBJ1-5, with 11 bases fitting TRBD1. Germline lookup yields CDR1 SNHLY and CDR2 FYNNEI. V lost 6 bases and J lost 7; bases outside the gene matches: 2. The CDR3 sequence is 13 residues long. For the CDR3, the DNA is TGTGCCAGCAGAGGGACAGGGGGGCAGCCCCAGCATTTT. It is translated as CASRGTGGQPQHF.

The chain couples TRBV25-1 to TRBJ2-2, with 7 bases that match TRBD1. With V trimmed by 3 bases and J by 5 bases, 3 bases remained unmatched. Germline-derived CDR1 and CDR2 are MGHDK and SYGVNS. This CDR3 has 14 amino acids. The CDR3 sequence: CASSDIQGTGELFF. Written as DNA, the CDR3 is TGTGCCAGCAGTGATATACAGGGGACCGGGGAGCTGTTTTTT.

The gene calls are TRBV6-6 and TRBJ1-1; 7 positions agree with TRBD1. Germline V lookup: CDR1 MNHNY, CDR2 SVGAGI (reference sequence). The CDR3 sequence is 15 residues long. The V segment lost 2 bases and the J segment 5 bases; nucleotides outside the gene matches: 8. In DNA form, the CDR3 reads TGTGCCAGCAGTTACGAGGCAGGGGGGAAAACTGAAGCTTTCTTT. Protein sequence: CASSYEAGGKTEAFF.

This clone was observed a handful of times. The rearrangement joins TRBV5-6 to TRBJ1-5; D not resolved. This CDR3 is 15 amino acids long. CDR1 is SGHDT, CDR2 YYEEEE, per germline. V was cut by 2 bases and J by 2 bases, with 11 bases left in between. CDR3 loop: CASSFRGYGNQPQHF. In DNA form, the CDR3 reads TGTGCCAGCAGCTTTCGCGGTTATGGCAATCAGCCCCAGCATTTT.

The chain links TRBV7-9 to TRBJ2-7; 8 bases align to TRBD2. This CDR3 spans 18 amino acids. With V trimmed by 5 bases and J by 5 bases, 20 bases remained unmatched. Germline loops: CDR1 SEHNR, CDR2 FQNEAQ (reference sequence). The CDR3 loop is CASSPSLSRGGGGHEQYF. CDR3 coding DNA: TGTGCCAGCAGCCCGAGTTTATCCCGGGGGGGAGGAGGCCACGAGCAGTACTTC.

The rearrangement links TRBV3-1 (or the pseudogene TRBV3-2) to TRBJ2-1; the match to TRBD2 covers 13 bases. From germline, CDR1 is LGHDT and CDR2 YNNKEL (reference sequence). This CDR3 has 17 residues. Trimming at V came to 4 bases and at J to 4 bases, leaving 7 bases not matched to a gene. The CDR3 spells CASSPTSGGPNYNEQFF. Written as DNA, the CDR3 is TGTGCCAGCAGCCCGACTAGCGGGGGGCCCAATTACAATGAGCAGTTCTTC.

The chain joins TRBV20-1 to TRBJ2-3, with TRBD2 matching 10 bases. Losses at the gene ends were 3 bases for V and 2 bases for J; bases not matched to a gene: 5. Germline assignment: CDR1 DFQATT and CDR2 SNEGSKA (reference sequence). The CDR3 length is 15 residues. The chain's CDR3 is CSASRLAGATDTQYF. As DNA, the CDR3 is TGCAGTGCTAGTCGGCTAGCGGGGGCCACAGATACGCAGTATTTT.

CDR3 amino acids: CASSLGLAGPTGELFF. The DNA for the CDR3 is TGTGCCAGCAGCTTAGGGCTAGCGGGGCCCACCGGGGAGCTGTTTTTT. The chain carries TRBV7-2 and TRBJ2-2; 9 bases line up with TRBD2. Germline V lookup: CDR1 SGHTA, CDR2 FQGNSA. This CDR3 spans 16 amino acids. V shed 1 base, J shed 4 bases, and the junction held 4 bases outside the gene matches.